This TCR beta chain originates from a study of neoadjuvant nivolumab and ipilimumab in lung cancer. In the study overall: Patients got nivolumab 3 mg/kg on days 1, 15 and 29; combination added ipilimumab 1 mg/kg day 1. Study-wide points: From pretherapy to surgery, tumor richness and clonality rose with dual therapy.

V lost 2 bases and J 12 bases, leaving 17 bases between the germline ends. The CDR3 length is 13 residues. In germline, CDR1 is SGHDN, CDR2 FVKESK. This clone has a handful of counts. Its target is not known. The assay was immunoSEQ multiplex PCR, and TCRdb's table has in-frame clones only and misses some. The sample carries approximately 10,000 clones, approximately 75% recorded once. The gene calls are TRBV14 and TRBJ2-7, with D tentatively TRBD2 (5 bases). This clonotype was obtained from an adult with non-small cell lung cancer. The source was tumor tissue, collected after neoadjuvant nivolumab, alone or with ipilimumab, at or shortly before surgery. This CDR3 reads CASSQNDGERRYF. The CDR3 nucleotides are TGTGCCAGCAGCCAAAATGATGGGGAGAGACGGTACTTC.